These 32 T cell receptor beta chains were all obtained from the same sample, sequenced in a study of Ad26.COV2.S vaccination and SARS-CoV-2 variants. Assay used: immunoSEQ multiplex PCR; TCRdb lists only in-frame clones, some missing. The repertoire consists of 350,000 to 400,000 clones, with around nine tenths occurring once and the leading ten covering under 4%. Treatment here: some 20 received Ad26.COV2.S at low or high dose, single or two shots; about 5 received placebo; per-sample allocation not given. At day 63 after the first vaccine or placebo injection, samples were drawn. The input for sequencing was peripheral blood, taken in a trial of Ad26.COV2.S vaccine versus placebo. The receptor set was obtained from a person between 18 and 65 years old who received the Ad26.COV2.S COVID-19 vaccine or a placebo.

This chain connects TRBV3-1 (or the pseudogene TRBV3-2) to TRBJ1-5; D not certain. Germline V gene sequence: CDR1 LGHDT, CDR2 YNNKEL (reference sequence). This CDR3 is 14 amino acids long. With 1 base removed from V and 3 bases from J, the gap between germline ends came to 7 bases. CDR3 protein: CASSQGVVNQPQHF. The CDR3 DNA sequence: TGTGCCAGCAGCCAAGGAGTAGTCAATCAGCCCCAGCATTTT.

Worth noting for this clone: At one end the junction does not follow the germline gene, possibly because of a read error. This sequence joins TRBV5-1 and TRBJ1-1; tentatively, D is TRBD1 (6 bases). Looked up from germline, CDR1 is SGHRS and CDR2 is YFSETQ. The CDR3 totals 13 residues. The CDR3: CATSRTVNTEAFF. CDR3 coding DNA: TGCGCCACCAGCCGGACAGTAAACACTGAAGCTTTCTTT.

This chain connects TRBV19 to TRBJ2-5; D possibly matches TRBD1 or TRBD2 (5 bases each). Germline values: CDR1 LNHDA, CDR2 SQIVND (reference sequence). The CDR3 contains 13 residues. Trimming shortened V by 5 bases and J by 5 bases, and 12 bases separated the two germline ends. This CDR3 is CASSGSRGETQYF. CDR3 DNA: TGTGCCAGTAGTGGGTCGAGGGGTGAGACCCAGTACTTC.

The gene calls are TRBV7-2 and TRBJ2-2, with 9 bases lining up with TRBD1. CDR1 is SGHTA and CDR2 is FQGNSA in the germline V gene. V shed 1 base, J shed 5 bases, and the junction held 8 bases outside the gene matches. This CDR3 contains 17 residues. CDR3 protein: CASSLVGQGLITGELFF. As DNA, the CDR3 is TGTGCCAGCAGCTTAGTAGGACAGGGGCTTATTACCGGGGAGCTGTTTTTT.

The chain links TRBV7-8 to TRBJ1-4; weak D call: TRBD1 (5 bases). Trimming pared 5 bases from V and 6 bases from J, leaving 13 bases between. This CDR3 has 14 residues. Germline V lookup: CDR1 SGHVS, CDR2 FQNEAQ. CDR3 nucleotide sequence: TGTGCCAGCAGCCTACGGGGGTTAGATGAAAAACTGTTTTTT. This codes for CASSLRGLDEKLFF.

The chain recombines TRBV19 with TRBJ2-3; D unresolved. Trimming stripped 2 bases from V and 5 bases from J, with 17 bases between. The CDR3 consists of 16 residues. Germline CDR1 LNHDA, CDR2 SQIVND (reference sequence). DNA of the CDR3: TGTGCCAGTAGTATAAACCCAGCCCCCGCGGAAGATACGCAGTATTTT. Its translation is CASSINPAPAEDTQYF.

This chain joins TRBV5-4 and TRBJ2-7; D unclear. This CDR3 region has 14 residues. Trimming left V 0 bases short and J 2 bases short, with 9 bases between. From germline, CDR1 is SGHNT and CDR2 YYREEE (reference sequence). In DNA form, the CDR3 reads TGTGCCAGCAGCTTGGACGCCGGAGCCTACGAGCAGTACTTC. Translation: CASSLDAGAYEQYF.

This chain connects TRBV10-3 to TRBJ1-5, with D tentatively TRBD1 (6 bases). Trimming cost V 0 bases and J 2 bases, with 11 bases left between them. The CDR3 spans 16 residues. Germline V gene lookup returns CDR1 ENHRY and CDR2 SYGVKD. The CDR3 nucleotides are TGTGCCATCAGTGAGTCGGAGGGGGTCGGCAATCAGCCCCAGCATTTT. It yields the protein CAISESEGVGNQPQHF.

This clone was observed once. The chain joins TRBV2 to TRBJ2-6; a possible D gene is TRBD1 (6 bases). V lost 8 bases to trimming and J lost 0 bases, with 11 bases between them. Germline V gene lookup returns CDR1 SNHLY and CDR2 FYNNEI. CDR3 length: 15 amino acids. In DNA, the CDR3 is TGTGCCAGCGTGGACAGTAGCTCTGGGGCCAACGTCCTGACTTTC. Translated: CASVDSSSGANVLTF.

This chain links TRBV5-4 with TRBJ2-5, with TRBD2 identical over 7 bases. The CDR3 runs 14 residues. Germline assignment: CDR1 SGHNT and CDR2 YYREEE (reference sequence). V dropped 4 bases and J dropped 2; count of bases not matched to a gene: 5. The chain's CDR3 is CASSLQRGQETQYF. CDR3 sequence (DNA): TGTGCCAGCAGCCTCCAGCGGGGTCAAGAGACCCAGTACTTC.

The CDR3 coding sequence is TGTGCCAGCAGCCAAGATGTGAGTAGGAGCGGGGAGACCCAGTACTTC. Its translation is CASSQDVSRSGETQYF. The chain recombines TRBV4-2 with TRBJ2-5; possibly TRBD2 for D (6 bases). This CDR3 region has 16 residues. Germline V CDR1 and CDR2: LGHNA, YNFKEQ. Trimming cost V 0 bases and J 5 bases, with 16 bases left between them.

This chain uses TRBV5-5 with TRBJ1-1; D gene ambiguous. CDR3 length equals 15 residues. Deletions cut 0 bases from V and 4 bases from J, with 13 bases between. From germline, CDR1 is SGHKS and CDR2 YYEKEE (reference sequence). DNA for the CDR3: TGTGCCAGCAGCTTGGCTCAGGTCATTACCACTGAAGCTTTCTTT. This sequence encodes CASSLAQVITTEAFF.

The chain employs TRBV6-5 and TRBJ2-7, with D tentatively TRBD2 (5 bases). Trimming took 2 bases from V and 1 from J, leaving 9 bases between them. Germline loops: CDR1 MNHEY, CDR2 SVGAGI. The CDR3 sequence is 14 residues long. In DNA form, the CDR3 reads TGTGCCAGCAGTTACCGGGGTCTATCCTACGAGCAGTACTTC. Amino acids: CASSYRGLSYEQYF.

This chain connects TRBV18 to TRBJ1-6; tentative D call: TRBD1 (5 bases). The CDR3 length is 14 residues. The germline gives CDR1 KGHSH, CDR2 LQKENI. V lost 5 bases to trimming and J lost 9 bases, with 14 bases between them. The CDR3 bases are TGTGCCAGCTCAACAGGACGGTCAAGTTCACCCCTCCACTTT. Its protein product is CASSTGRSSSPLHF.

The V gene is TRBV4-3, the J gene TRBJ1-3, with TRBD1 matching over 9 bases. Per germline, CDR1 LGHNA and CDR2 YSLEER. Trimming removed 5 bases from V and 4 bases from J; junction bases left unmatched: 6. This CDR3 comprises 15 residues. CDR3 region: CASSTGQGIGNTIYF. CDR3 bases: TGCGCCAGCAGCACCGGACAGGGGATAGGAAACACCATATATTTT.

The chain couples TRBV7-7 to TRBJ2-1; D perhaps matches TRBD2 (6 bases). With 6 bases removed from V and 4 bases from J, the gap between germline ends came to 13 bases. Germline V lookup: CDR1 SSHAT, CDR2 FNYEAQ (reference sequence). CDR3 length: 14 residues. The CDR3 is CASSPHGGYNEQFF. The CDR3, as DNA: TGTGCCAGCAGTCCTCACGGGGGATACAATGAGCAGTTCTTC. The full variable domain, with the rest looked up from reference TRBV7-7 and TRBJ2-1, is GAGVSQSPRYKVTKRGQDVTLRCDPISSHATLYWYQQALGQGPEFLTYFNYEAQPDKSGLPSDRFSAERPEGSISTLTIQRTEQRDSAMYRCASSPHGGYNEQFFGPGTRLTVL.

The chain couples TRBV10-3 to TRBJ2-3; no firm D call. The CDR3 spans 15 residues. Germline CDR1 reads ENHRY; CDR2 reads SYGVKD. Deletions cut 3 bases from V and 4 bases from J, with 14 bases between. The CDR3 sequence is CAISDYTTEADTQYF. CDR3 in DNA: TGTGCCATCAGTGACTATACGACCGAAGCAGATACGCAGTATTTT.

This sequence joins TRBV7-2 and TRBJ2-1, with D unresolved. The CDR3 sequence is 15 residues long. The V gene lost 0 bases and the J gene lost 2 bases, with 8 bases spanning the gap. Germline CDR1 and CDR2: SGHTA and FQGNSA. The chain's CDR3 is CASSLASAAYNEQFF. The CDR3 coding sequence is TGTGCCAGCAGCTTAGCATCAGCTGCCTACAATGAGCAGTTCTTC.

J is TRBJ1-2 and V is TRBV27, with 10 positions matching TRBD1. The germline V gene encodes CDR1 MNHEY and CDR2 SMNVEV (reference sequence). The CDR3 runs to 14 residues. V was pared by 3 bases and J by 8 bases, with 6 bases of the junction left unmatched. The CDR3 is CASSFTGTGVGYTF. The CDR3 nucleotides read TGTGCCAGCAGTTTTACCGGGACAGGGGTAGGCTACACCTTC.

The chain couples TRBV30 to TRBJ2-6; D remains ambiguous. Per germline, CDR1 GTSNPN and CDR2 SVGIG (reference sequence). CDR3 length equals 12 residues. V was shortened by 4 bases and J by 4 bases, with 5 bases between the two germline ends. CDR3 sequence (DNA): TGTGCCTGGAATCCCGGGGCCAACGTCCTGACTTTC. It specifies CAWNPGANVLTF.

The chain is built from TRBV13 and TRBJ1-6; perhaps TRBD1 as D (5 bases). CDR1 is PRHDT and CDR2 is FYEKMQ in the germline V gene (reference sequence). The CDR3 contains 15 residues. V lost 3 bases and J lost 2, with 8 bases in between. The CDR3 bases are TGTGCCAGCAGCTTGACAGTTACCTATAATTCACCCCTCCACTTT. Translating gives CASSLTVTYNSPLHF.

This chain uses TRBV24-1 with TRBJ1-5; a weak D match, TRBD1 (6 bases). CDR1 and CDR2 (germline): KGHDR, SFDVKD. CDR3 size: 14 residues. Trimming shortened V by 3 bases and J by 1 base, and 6 bases separated the two germline ends. The CDR3 DNA reads TGTGCCACCAGTGATGGGGGCAGCAATCAGCCCCAGCATTTT. Amino acid sequence: CATSDGGSNQPQHF.

V usage is TRBV6-5 and J usage is TRBJ2-2; no clear D gene. Germline-derived CDR1 and CDR2 are MNHEY and SVGAGI. The CDR3 sequence is 12 residues long. With 5 bases removed from V and 3 bases from J, the gap between germline ends came to 4 bases. The CDR3 loop reads CASSTYTGELFF. The CDR3 DNA is TGTGCCAGCAGTACTTACACCGGGGAGCTGTTTTTT.

The rearrangement links TRBV4-1 to TRBJ2-2; TRBD2 might be the D (5 bases). The CDR3 extends over 16 amino acids. CDR1 and CDR2 (germline): MGHRA, YSYEKL. V was cut by 2 bases and J by 4 bases, with 14 bases left in between. CDR3 loop: CASSQQDLVATGELFF. As DNA, the CDR3 is TGCGCCAGCAGCCAACAGGACTTGGTTGCCACCGGGGAGCTGTTTTTT.

This sequence joins TRBV3-1 (or the pseudogene TRBV3-2) and TRBJ1-5; no firm D call. Germline-derived CDR1 and CDR2 are LGHDT and YNNKEL (reference sequence). This CDR3 spans 15 amino acids. The V end was cut by 1 base, the J end by 6 bases, with 13 bases between. The CDR3 spells CASSQGSGLGQPQHF. The CDR3 bases are TGTGCCAGCAGCCAAGGATCGGGCCTCGGTCAGCCCCAGCATTTT.

This clone was seen only a few times. This rearrangement joins TRBV6-4 to TRBJ2-7, with 9 bases lining up with TRBD1. Germline-derived CDR1 and CDR2 are MRHNA and SNTAGT. CDR3 length equals 13 residues. V lost 9 bases to trimming and J lost 0 bases; unmatched junction nucleotides: 3. CDR3 residues: CASLTGGSYEQYF. The CDR3 DNA follows: TGTGCCAGTTTGACAGGGGGCTCCTACGAGCAGTACTTC.

This clone was seen only once. This chain connects TRBV2 to TRBJ2-1; maybe TRBD1 (5 bases). V was cut by 7 bases and J by 6 bases, with 10 bases left in between. Germline assignment: CDR1 SNHLY and CDR2 FYNNEI. The CDR3 is 12 residues long. This CDR3 reads CASIWGGNEQFF. The DNA for the CDR3 is TGTGCCAGCATATGGGGCGGCAATGAGCAGTTCTTC.

This chain links TRBV7-9 with TRBJ1-5; D ambiguous. Germline V gene lookup returns CDR1 SEHNR and CDR2 FQNEAQ (reference sequence). Between the trimmed V and J ends, which lost 1 base and 6 bases, there was a span of 7 bases. The CDR3 is made up of 13 amino acids. The CDR3 sequence is CASSLGVGQPQHF. CDR3 nucleotides: TGTGCCAGCAGCTTAGGGGTAGGTCAGCCCCAGCATTTT.

To note about this clone: This likely comes from a read error, as the CDR3 has no conserved phenylalanine or tryptophan at its end. The limits of the CDR3 on the DNA are not certain, so only TCRdb's listed CDR3 is given. CDR3 region: CSALGEGL. The gene calls are TRBV20-1 and TRBJ1-1. Looked up from germline, CDR1 is DFQATT and CDR2 is SNEGSKA (reference sequence). A total of 8 residues make up the CDR3, ends included.

The sample holds one count of this clone. The chain carries TRBV4-3 and TRBJ2-7; a possible D gene is TRBD1 (6 bases). Between the trimmed V and J ends, which lost 1 base and 2 bases, there was a span of 24 bases. CDR1 and CDR2 from the germline V gene are LGHNA and YSLEER. CDR3 length equals 19 residues. The CDR3 is CASSQAYVKDSLTPYEQYF. The CDR3, as DNA: TGCGCCAGCAGCCAAGCCTATGTTAAGGACAGTCTAACCCCCTACGAGCAGTACTTC.

The chain combines TRBV11-3 with TRBJ2-7, with D uncertain. CDR1 and CDR2 from the germline V gene are SGHNT and YENEEA. The CDR3 has 14 residues. V was pared by 1 base and J by 1 base, with 8 bases between. CDR3 in DNA: TGTGCCAGCAGCTTAGGGGTGGGGTCCTACGAGCAGTACTTC. Its translation: CASSLGVGSYEQYF.

Concerning this clone itself: In the same sample, other DNA sequences code for this CDR3. The J gene is TRBJ1-2, the V gene TRBV5-5; 8 bases align to TRBD1. This CDR3 region has 13 residues. V dropped 2 bases and J dropped 8; count of bases not matched to a gene: 5. The germline V gene has CDR1 SGHKS and CDR2 YYEKEE (reference sequence). The CDR3 DNA is TGTGCCAGCAGCTTTGACAGGGGATGGGGCTACACCTTC. As protein: CASSFDRGWGYTF.